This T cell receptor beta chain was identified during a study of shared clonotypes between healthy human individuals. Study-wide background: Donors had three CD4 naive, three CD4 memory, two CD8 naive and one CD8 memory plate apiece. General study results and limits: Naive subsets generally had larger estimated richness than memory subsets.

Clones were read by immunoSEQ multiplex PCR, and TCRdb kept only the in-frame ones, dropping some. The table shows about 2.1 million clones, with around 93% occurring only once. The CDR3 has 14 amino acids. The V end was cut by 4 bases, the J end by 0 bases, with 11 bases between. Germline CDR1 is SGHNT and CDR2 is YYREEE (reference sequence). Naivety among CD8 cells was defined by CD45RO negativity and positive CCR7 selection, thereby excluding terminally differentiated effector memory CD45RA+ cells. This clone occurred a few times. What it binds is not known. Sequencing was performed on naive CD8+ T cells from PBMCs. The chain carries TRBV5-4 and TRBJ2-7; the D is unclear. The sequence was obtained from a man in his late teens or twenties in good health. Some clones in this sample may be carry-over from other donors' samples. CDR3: CASSTTTSSYEQYF. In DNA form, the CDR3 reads TGTGCCAGCAGCACCACGACAAGCTCCTACGAGCAGTACTTC.